This T cell receptor (beta chain) was documented in a study of monozygotic twins with inflammatory bowel disease. TCRdb re-called the 5' RACE reads, yielding one record per CDR3 amino acid sequence without DNA. This sample's table has around 450,000 distinct CDR3 sequences. The CDR3 length is 16 residues. Per the germline V gene, CDR1 is SGHAT and CDR2 is FQNNGV. Total RNA was isolated from whole blood without T cell sorting. This TCR came from a human donor with ulcerative colitis or Crohn's disease, or a healthy co-twin of an affected twin (not recorded which). The sequencing input was blood. The chain uses TRBV11-2 and TRBJ2-3; as DNA is missing, the TRBD2 call by TCRdb cannot be tested. The CDR3 sequence is CASSLTAGGHTDTQYF.